These T cell receptor beta chains were read from a single sample in a study of vaccination and CD4 T cells after COVID-19. MiXCR, applied by TCRdb to the PCR reads, yields one record per CDR3 protein. The repertoire holds around 19,000 distinct CDR3 sequences, with roughly 40% as singletons. For these receptors, no antigen is known. The specimen was CD4+ T cells from blood, cultured in vitro, collected before SARS-CoV-2 vaccination. The receptor source for this set is a human donor who received a COVID-19 vaccine. CDR3s include the opening cysteine and the closing phenylalanine or tryptophan. The order of the fields is D gene, J gene, clone size, V gene, CDR3 DNA, CDR3 protein. D genes are given only for firm matches. Part of the rows lack a size; the others show once, few, many or a class for expanded clones.

>TRBD1|TRBJ2-7|NA|TRBV5-3
TGTGCCAGCTCGGACCCGCAGGGACAGGTCCGCTCCTACGAGCAGTACTTC
CASSDPQGQVRSYEQYF
>NA|TRBJ1-2|NA|TRBV20-1
TGCAGTGCTAGGGTTCCGGGTGTAGGGGGCTACACCTTC
CSARVPGVGGYTF
>TRBD2|TRBJ2-5|NA|TRBV20-1
TGCAGTGCAAGGGATCTAGCGGGGGCACAAGAGACCCAGTACTTC
CSARDLAGAQETQYF
>TRBD1|TRBJ1-2|NA|TRBV30
TGTGCCTGGAGTGTAGGGGCAGGGGGCCATGGCTACACCTTC
CAWSVGAGGHGYTF
>NA|TRBJ1-2|NA|TRBV24-1
TGTGCCACCAGTGACCAGGCGACGGGAGGCTACACCTTC
CATSDQATGGYTF
>TRBD2|TRBJ2-1|NA|TRBV5-1
TGCGCCAGCAGCTCCATTAGCGGGGGGGCAAACAATGAGCAGTTCTTC
CASSSISGGANNEQFF
>NA|TRBJ2-5|NA|TRBV24-1
TGTGCCACCAGTGATTCCCGGACACGGCAAGAGACCCAGTACTTC
CATSDSRTRQETQYF
>TRBD1|TRBJ1-2|few|TRBV15
TGTGCCACCAGCAGTAGGGGGGGCGGACAGGAGGATGGCTACACCTTC
CATSSRGGGQEDGYTF
>NA|TRBJ2-3|NA|TRBV12-5
TGTGCTAGTGGTTCACAGGGGGGGACAGATACGCAGTATTTT
CASGSQGGTDTQYF
>NA|TRBJ1-5|NA|TRBV20-1
TGCAGTGCTAGGGGCAGGGAGTTAAATCAGCCCCAGCATTTT
CSARGRELNQPQHF
>TRBD1|TRBJ1-5|NA|TRBV12-5
TGTGCTAGTGGACAGGGGGGATTAGGGCAGCCCCAGCATTTT
CASGQGGLGQPQHF
>NA|TRBJ1-2|few|TRBV6-1
TGTGCCAGCAGACCCCAGGGAGGGCAGGGCTATGGCTACACCTTC
CASRPQGGQGYGYTF
>TRBD1|TRBJ1-6|NA|TRBV7-9
TGTGCCAGCAGCTTAGCCGGCAGGGGGTCGCGGTCACCCCTCCACTTT
CASSLAGRGSRSPLHF
>NA|TRBJ1-1|few|TRBV12-3/TRBV12-4
TGTGCCAGCAGTTTGAGGGACGGGATTCAAGCTTTCTTT
CASSLRDGIQAFF
>TRBD1|TRBJ1-1|NA|TRBV19
TGTGCCAGTGCTGTACAGGGGACCACTGAAGCTTTCTTT
CASAVQGTTEAFF
>TRBD2|TRBJ2-3|few|TRBV24-1
TGTGCCACCAGTGATCCGACTAGCGGGGGCGCAGATACGCAGTATTTT
CATSDPTSGGADTQYF